This entry describes one TCR beta chain. Its antigen is unidentified. The data originate from a study of T cell responses to AZD1222 COVID-19 vaccine. Study at large: Second doses that came at about 4 or about 12 weeks were put together. Findings of the study overall: Across the whole spike, CD4 TCRs peaked at regions 160-218 and 743-854. Repertoires were obtained only post-peak T cell response. Baseline antibody screening turned up just a handful of seropositive AZD1222 recipients.

Libraries were prepared by immunoSEQ multiplex PCR; TCRdb keeps only in-frame clonotypes and omits some of them. The sample carries approximately 94,000 clones, 88% recorded once. The V and J ends lost 4 bases and 11 bases respectively, with 20 bases between them. Germline CDR1 is SEHNR and CDR2 is FQNEAQ (reference sequence). The CDR3 runs 15 residues. Sequenced material: peripheral blood, taken on day 0 of AZD1222 vaccination. This chain connects TRBV7-9 to TRBJ1-4; the D is unclear. The TCR was taken from an adult in good health. The CDR3 loop reads CASSSFRDPARKLFF. In DNA form, the CDR3 reads TGTGCCAGCAGCTCCTTTCGAGATCCCGCGAGGAAACTGTTTTTT.